One T cell receptor beta chain is described in this entry. Other DNA sequences within the sample encode an identical CDR3. The sample belongs to a study of blood T cell repertoires in COVID-19. Germline V lookup: CDR1 SQVTM, CDR2 ANQGSEA. The CDR3 sequence is 13 residues long. The germline V and J ends were trimmed by 4 bases and 0 bases, with 7 bases remaining between them. In the original workflow: By means of reference gene primer amplification, nucleated cell counts were estimated. Some clones are missing from TCRdb's copy, which holds only in-frame ones; the method was immunoSEQ multiplex PCR. Clone size and the V and J calls come from that table; the DNA yielded D and trimming. The profile covers around 130,000 clones, with 80% to 85% appearing a single time and more than 1.3% taken by the ten largest.

This receptor was obtained from a man in his 60s with acute or convalescent COVID-19. Sequencing was carried out using peripheral blood. The chain combines TRBV29-1 with TRBJ1-3; a possible D gene is TRBD1 (5 bases). The CDR3 protein is CSVGGGSGNTIYF. DNA of the CDR3: TGCAGCGTTGGGGGGGGCTCTGGAAACACCATATATTTT.